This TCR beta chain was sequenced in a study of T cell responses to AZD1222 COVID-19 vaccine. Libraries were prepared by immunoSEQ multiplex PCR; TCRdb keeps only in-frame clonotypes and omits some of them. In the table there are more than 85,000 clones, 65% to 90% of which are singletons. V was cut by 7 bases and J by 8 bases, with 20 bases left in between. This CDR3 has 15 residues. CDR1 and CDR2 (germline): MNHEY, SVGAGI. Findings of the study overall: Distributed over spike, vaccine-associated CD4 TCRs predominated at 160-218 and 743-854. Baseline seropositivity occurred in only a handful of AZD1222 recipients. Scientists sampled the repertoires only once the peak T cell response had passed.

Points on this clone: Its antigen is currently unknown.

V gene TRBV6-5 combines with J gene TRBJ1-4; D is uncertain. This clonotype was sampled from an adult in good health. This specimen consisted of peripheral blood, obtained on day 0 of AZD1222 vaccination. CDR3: CASIPWLRSPEKLFF. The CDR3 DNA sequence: TGTGCCAGCATTCCGTGGCTTCGGTCGCCAGAAAAACTGTTTTTT.